This T cell receptor beta chain was retrieved from a study of cytomegalovirus exposure and HLA in healthy donors. Study as a whole: Inside one of the first data releases sat 85 million or so unique TCRs taken from HLA-typed donors. The study, taken as a whole, reports: A later analysis reported that several of the most significant clusters appeared to be linked to common viral pathogens, among them Epstein-Barr virus. The HLA-A and HLA-B alleles of most subjects were reportedly predicted accurately from TCR beta sequences.

The primer mix had 60 Vbeta and 13 Jbeta primers. Authors' methods: It was a later analysis that counted tens of millions of unique TCR beta chains, of which 9 million to 13 million were shared. Some clones are missing from TCRdb's copy, which holds only in-frame ones; the method was immunoSEQ multiplex PCR. The D gene and trimming were derived from the DNA, and the V and J assignments and clone size from that table. The repertoire holds 140,000 to 150,000 clones, with approximately 80% as singletons. Concerning this clone itself: Antigen specificity is unknown.

Losses at the gene ends were 5 bases for V and 2 bases for J; bases not matched to a gene: 6. From germline, CDR1 is SEHNR and CDR2 FQNEAQ (reference sequence). CDR3 length: 15 residues. Sequences were obtained from PBMCs. The sequence derives from a man aged 40-50 years in good health and CMV-seronegative. The chain carries TRBV7-9 and TRBJ2-7; 10 bases match TRBD1. In DNA form, the CDR3 reads TGTGCCAGCAGCACTACCGGGACAGGGGCCTACGAGCAGTACTTC. Its translation: CASSTTGTGAYEQYF.